The 24 T cell receptor beta chains below were found in one sample sequenced in a study of shared clonotypes between healthy human individuals. The assay was immunoSEQ multiplex PCR, and TCRdb's table has in-frame clones only and misses some. The profile covers around 340,000 clones, with less than 75% appearing a single time and 10% taken by the ten largest. Sample: memory CD4+ T cells sorted from blood. Subset noted: CD45RA-negative fraction. Source of these receptors: a man aged 25-45 years in good health.

This sequence joins TRBV30 and TRBJ2-7; weak D call: TRBD1 (5 bases). V was clipped by 0 bases and J by 13 bases, with 19 bases between them. The CDR3 extends over 13 amino acids. Germline V CDR1 and CDR2: GTSNPN, SVGIG (reference sequence). In DNA form, the CDR3 reads TGTGCCTGGAGTGTACTCACAGCAGGGTCTTTCTACTTC. Translating gives CAWSVLTAGSFYF.

This rearrangement joins TRBV5-1 to TRBJ1-2; D is uncertain. This CDR3 has 14 residues. Germline lookup yields CDR1 SGHRS and CDR2 YFSETQ. V was pared by 2 bases and J by 7 bases, with 15 bases between. CDR3 nucleotide sequence: TGCGCCAGCAGCTTTGGCGGGCGGGTAGGTGGCTACACCTTC. It encodes CASSFGGRVGGYTF.

The rearrangement joins TRBV5-1 to TRBJ2-5; TRBD1 aligns across 11 bases. CDR1 is SGHRS, CDR2 YFSETQ, per germline. The V and J ends lost 4 bases and 0 bases, in that order; junction bases with no gene match: 5. This CDR3 has 16 amino acids. The CDR3 loop reads CASSTGTGGHQETQYF. The CDR3 region has the DNA TGCGCCAGCAGCACTGGGACAGGGGGTCACCAAGAGACCCAGTACTTC.

This clone was seen once. The V and J genes are TRBV11-3 and TRBJ2-1; D might be TRBD1 or TRBD2, each matching 5 bases. In germline, CDR1 is SGHNT, CDR2 YENEEA. The V and J ends lost 1 base and 5 bases respectively, with 15 bases between them. The CDR3 extends over 16 amino acids. CDR3 in DNA: TGTGCCAGCAGCTTAGGTTGGGGCGAGGGGAACAATGAGCAGTTCTTC. The encoded protein is CASSLGWGEGNNEQFF.

This clone has a handful of counts. This chain links TRBV11-2 with TRBJ2-7; 12 bases match TRBD2. The germline gives CDR1 SGHAT, CDR2 FQNNGV. The CDR3 runs 15 residues. V was clipped by 3 bases and J by 7 bases; unmatched bases: 7. CDR3 amino acids: CASSFRLAGVDEQYF. In nucleotides, the CDR3 is TGTGCCAGCAGCTTCCGACTAGCGGGAGTAGATGAGCAGTACTTC. Supplemented by reference TRBV11-2 and TRBJ2-7, the full variable domain reads EAGVAQSPRYKIIEKRQSVAFWCNPISGHATLYWYQQILGQGPKLLIQFQNNGVVDDSQLPKDRFSAERLKGVDSTLKIQPAKLEDSAVYLCASSFRLAGVDEQYFGPGTRLTVT.

The chain joins TRBV29-1 to TRBJ2-3; 15 bases are shared with TRBD2. Losses at the gene ends were 6 bases for V and 4 bases for J; bases not matched to a gene: 5. Germline V gene lookup returns CDR1 SQVTM and CDR2 ANQGSEA. The CDR3 sequence is 15 residues long. The CDR3 protein is CSVRGLAGGPDTQYF. Written as DNA, the CDR3 is TGCAGCGTGAGGGGACTAGCGGGGGGTCCAGATACGCAGTATTTT.

This rearrangement joins TRBV29-1 to TRBJ2-3; 10 nucleotides align to TRBD2. The V gene's germline CDR1 is SQVTM and CDR2 ANQGSEA. V shed 1 base, J shed 1 base, and the junction held 2 bases outside the gene matches. CDR3 length: 15 amino acids. Here the CDR3 DNA reads TGCAGCGTTGAAGGGGGGACTAGCGGCACAGATACGCAGTATTTT. Encoded protein: CSVEGGTSGTDTQYF.

The CDR3 loop is CASSFSGVSYNEQFF. CDR3 nucleotides: TGCGCCAGCAGCTTTAGCGGGGTCTCCTACAATGAGCAGTTCTTC. The rearrangement links TRBV5-1 to TRBJ2-1, with 8 positions matching TRBD2. With 2 bases clipped from V and 0 bases from J, the junction kept 1 base outside the gene matches. This CDR3 contains 15 residues. Per the germline V gene, CDR1 is SGHRS and CDR2 is YFSETQ.

This clone appeared a single time. The V call is TRBV18, the J call TRBJ2-7; TRBD1 aligns across 10 bases. The CDR3 extends over 14 amino acids. After removal of 8 bases from V and 0 bases from J, the junction contained 4 bases not matched to a gene. The germline CDR1 and CDR2 sequences are KGHSH and LQKENI. CDR3 DNA sequence: TGTGCCAGCCGACGACAGGGGGCCTCCTACGAGCAGTACTTC. It translates to CASRRQGASYEQYF.

The chain couples TRBV7-8 to TRBJ2-4; possibly TRBD2 for D (7 bases). CDR1 SGHVS and CDR2 FQNEAQ come from the germline V gene. The V gene lost 3 bases and the J gene lost 6 bases, with 15 bases spanning the gap. The CDR3 has 15 residues. The CDR3 nucleotides read TGTGCCAGCAGCTTGGGAGGGGGACCCACAAACATTCAGTACTTC. Protein product: CASSLGGGPTNIQYF. Variable domain in full (rest from reference TRBV7-8 and TRBJ2-4): GAGVSQSPRYKVAKRGQDVALRCDPISGHVSLFWYQQALGQGPEFLTYFQNEAQLDKSGLPSDRFFAERPEGSVSTLKIQRTQQEDSAVYLCASSLGGGPTNIQYFGAGTRLSVL.

This clone has a single count. The rearrangement links TRBV21-1 to TRBJ2-7; TRBD2 is taken as the D call from the table, unchecked against the DNA. TRBV21-1 is tagged as a pseudogene. The CDR3 contains 16 residues. The DNA for the CDR3 is TGTGCCAGCCCAAGACAGATAGCGGGACCCACCTACGAGCAGTACTTC. This sequence encodes CASPRQIAGPTYEQYF.

This clone has a handful of counts. The chain couples TRBV19 to TRBJ2-1; the D is unclear. The germline V gene encodes CDR1 LNHDA and CDR2 SQIVND (reference sequence). The V end was cut by 6 bases, the J end by 0 bases, with 9 bases between. The CDR3 extends over 14 amino acids. The CDR3 protein is CASRYANSYNEQFF. DNA for the CDR3: TGTGCCAGTAGATACGCGAACTCCTACAATGAGCAGTTCTTC.

The chain carries TRBV2 and TRBJ1-1; D is perhaps TRBD1 (5 bases). The V gene lost 3 bases and the J gene lost 3 bases, with 14 bases spanning the gap. The length of the CDR3 is 15 residues. The germline gives CDR1 SNHLY, CDR2 FYNNEI. CDR3 nucleotides: TGTGCCAGCAGTGACGGGCTTGGGGGGTACACTGAAGCTTTCTTT. Its protein product is CASSDGLGGYTEAFF. The full variable domain, its missing parts supplied by reference TRBV2 and TRBJ1-1, is EPEVTQTPSHQVTQMGQEVILRCVPISNHLYFYWYRQILGQKVEFLVSFYNNEISEKSEIFDDQFSVERPDGSNFTLKIRSTKLEDSAMYFCASSDGLGGYTEAFFGQGTRLTVV.

As DNA, the CDR3 is TGCGCCAGCAGCTTCCGGGACAGGTACAATGAGCAGTTCTTC. Translation gives CASSFRDRYNEQFF. The rearrangement links TRBV4-1 to TRBJ2-1; 8 positions match TRBD1. Germline-derived CDR1 and CDR2 are MGHRA and YSYEKL. Trimming removed 5 bases from V and 4 bases from J; junction bases left unmatched: 4. The CDR3 has 14 amino acids.

The chain carries TRBV7-3 and TRBJ2-5, with D perhaps matching TRBD1 (6 bases). Trimming cost V 5 bases and J 5 bases, with 18 bases left between them. The CDR3 runs to 15 residues. Per the germline V gene, CDR1 is SGHTA and CDR2 is FQGTGA. The CDR3 region is CASSQDIGGAETQYF. The CDR3 DNA is TGTGCCAGCAGCCAGGATATTGGGGGCGCGGAGACCCAGTACTTC.

V usage is TRBV13 and J usage is TRBJ2-1; 9 bases are shared with TRBD1. The CDR3 covers 17 residues. Trimming cost V 6 bases and J 8 bases; bases outside gene matches: 17. CDR1 and CDR2 (germline): PRHDT, FYEKMQ (reference sequence). CDR3 amino acids: CASRTEELGQGWDEQFF. In DNA, the CDR3 is TGTGCCAGCAGAACAGAGGAACTTGGACAGGGGTGGGATGAGCAGTTCTTC.

With regard to this clone: Other DNA sequences of this sample code for an identical CDR3. The chain uses TRBV6-5 and TRBJ2-7; D unresolved. Germline CDR1 reads MNHEY; CDR2 reads SVGAGI. Trimming cost V 2 bases and J 3 bases, with 8 bases left between them. This CDR3 region has 13 residues. The CDR3 DNA is TGTGCCAGCAGTTACGGACCGAACTACGAGCAGTACTTC. Translating gives CASSYGPNYEQYF.

This clone appeared many times. This chain joins TRBV28 and TRBJ2-1, with 10 bases lining up with TRBD2. Trimming removed 7 bases from V and 9 bases from J; junction bases left unmatched: 9. CDR1 MDHEN and CDR2 SYDVKM come from the germline V gene. There are 14 residues in the CDR3. The CDR3 loop reads CASKLAGTGGEQFF. The DNA for the CDR3 is TGTGCCAGCAAACTAGCGGGAACAGGGGGTGAGCAGTTCTTC.

This clone appeared a few times. The chain is built from TRBV7-2 and TRBJ2-3, with D possibly being TRBD1 (6 bases). V gave up 5 bases and J gave up 4 bases, with 10 bases separating them. Germline assignment: CDR1 SGHTA and CDR2 FQGNSA. This CDR3 contains 13 residues. In DNA, the CDR3 is TGTGCCAGCAGCATGTACAGGGCAGATACGCAGTATTTT. As protein: CASSMYRADTQYF.

This sequence joins TRBV2 and TRBJ2-3, with D tentatively TRBD2 (5 bases). Looked up from germline, CDR1 is SNHLY and CDR2 is FYNNEI. Trimming removed 7 bases at V and 6 bases at J, with 17 bases between. The CDR3 contains 14 residues. CDR3 in DNA: TGTGCCAGCACCGGGGTTTCCCCGAGGGATACGCAGTATTTT. Encoded protein: CASTGVSPRDTQYF. The whole variable domain, remainder taken from reference TRBV2 and TRBJ2-3, is EPEVTQTPSHQVTQMGQEVILRCVPISNHLYFYWYRQILGQKVEFLVSFYNNEISEKSEIFDDQFSVERPDGSNFTLKIRSTKLEDSAMYFCASTGVSPRDTQYFGPGTRLTVL.

This chain connects TRBV4-1 to TRBJ2-7; perhaps D is TRBD1 or TRBD2 (5 bases each). This CDR3 has 15 residues. V lost 0 bases and J 0 bases, leaving 9 bases between the germline ends. Germline values: CDR1 MGHRA, CDR2 YSYEKL. The CDR3 region is CASSQDWGFSYEQYF. The DNA for the CDR3 is TGCGCCAGCAGCCAAGATTGGGGGTTCTCCTACGAGCAGTACTTC.

The CDR3: CAWSVGPYEQFF. The CDR3 region has the DNA TGTGCCTGGAGTGTAGGTCCCTATGAGCAGTTCTTC. This rearrangement joins TRBV30 to TRBJ2-1; no clear D gene. CDR1 is GTSNPN, CDR2 SVGIG, per germline (reference sequence). CDR3 length equals 12 residues. V was pared by 0 bases and J by 8 bases, with 8 bases between.

The V call is TRBV5-1, the J call TRBJ1-2; D call uncertain. With 4 bases removed from V and 6 bases from J, the gap between germline ends came to 22 bases. The germline V gene encodes CDR1 SGHRS and CDR2 YFSETQ. The CDR3 length is 16 residues. CDR3 residues: CASSLDFNQFVNGYTF. The DNA for the CDR3 is TGCGCCAGCAGCCTGGATTTTAATCAGTTCGTGAATGGCTACACCTTC.

Notes on this clone: The conserved phenylalanine or tryptophan normally closing the CDR3 is absent here, so this likely arose from a read error. Because the CDR3's place on the DNA is in doubt, the DNA is left out and the CDR3 is given as listed by TCRdb. The genes are TRBV5-1 and TRBJ2-7; the D segment call TRBD2 is taken from the table without a DNA check. The CDR3 comprises 8 residues, both ends counted. Germline assignment: CDR1 SGHRS and CDR2 YFSETQ. CDR3: CASKALVS.